This T cell receptor beta chain came from a study of regulatory T cells in long-lasting Graves disease. The authors built TCR beta libraries using iRepertoire HTBI primers and Arm-PCR of CDR3 regions. TCRdb re-derived calls from the multiplex PCR reads in MiXCR, one entry per CDR3 protein. The profile shows roughly 420,000 distinct CDR3 sequences, less than 20% of them singletons. CDR1 and CDR2 from the germline V gene are MGHRA and YSYEKL. This CDR3 spans 15 amino acids. The V end was cut by 0 bases, the J end by 5 bases, with 13 bases between. Time point in this sample: newly diagnosed GD, antithyroid drugs for less than 3 months. The TCR library was prepared using RNA isolated from PBMCs. The same sample was also used in a study of T cells in Graves' hyperthyroidism and ophthalmopathy.

The V call is TRBV4-1, the J call TRBJ2-5; possibly TRBD2 for D (6 bases). This sequence was found in a woman aged 18-29 years with Graves disease. Sequenced material: peripheral blood mononuclear cells (PBMCs), taken at new diagnosis, from a patient treated with antithyroid drugs. The CDR3 here is CASSQDAAGWETQYF. CDR3 sequence (DNA): TGCGCCAGCAGCCAAGATGCGGCGGGATGGGAGACCCAGTACTTC.